This TCR beta chain was recorded in a study of T cell responses to AZD1222 COVID-19 vaccine. Overall study findings and caveats: Two AZD1222 administrations were followed by greater Spike-specific TCR breadth and depth. Distributed over spike, vaccine-associated CD4 TCRs predominated at 160-218 and 743-854. Nearly half of unique spike-specific TCRs reportedly avoided B.1.351 and B.1.1.7 mutated regions.

Timing groups of about 4 and about 12 weeks for second doses were pooled. TCRdb's copy holds only in-frame clones and misses some; the assay was immunoSEQ multiplex PCR. The sample consists of 50,000 to 65,000 clones, approximately 86% of them appearing once. In regard to this clone: The antigen is not known.

The germline V gene encodes CDR1 LGHDT and CDR2 YNNKEL (reference sequence). V was pared by 4 bases and J by 3 bases, with 12 bases between. This CDR3 is built from 15 residues. Specimen: peripheral blood, collected 28 days after the second AZD1222 dose. The chain carries TRBV3-1 (or the pseudogene TRBV3-2) and TRBJ2-2, with D perhaps assigned TRBD1 or TRBD2 (6 bases each). This clonotype was sampled from an adult who received the AZD1222 COVID-19 vaccine. Written as DNA, the CDR3 is TGTGCCAGCAGCCTCTCGAGGGGGGACACCGGGGAGCTGTTTTTT. Amino acid sequence: CASSLSRGDTGELFF.